This T cell receptor beta chain was identified in a study of blood T cell repertoires in COVID-19. The wider study: Material from acute and convalescent COVID-19 was sourced from the United States, Italy and Spain. Sample material is recorded as cDNA or gDNA derived from T cells, B-cell-depleted T cells, or PBMCs.

Original methodology: Estimated nucleated cell counts came from reference gene primer amplification. Sequenced by immunoSEQ multiplex PCR; TCRdb stores in-frame clones only, minus some. V and J calls and clone size are those listed in that table; D and trimming were worked out from the DNA. The sample has about 100,000 clones; about four fifths are singletons. The Seattle patients joined while their infection was active and were tracked longitudinally afterward. This clone has more than one count but fewer than ten. J was trimmed by 5 bases and V by 4 bases; bases with no gene match: 14. The CDR3 totals 17 residues. CDR1 MNHEY and CDR2 SMNVEV come from the germline V gene (reference sequence).

V gene TRBV27 combines with J gene TRBJ2-3; the match to TRBD2 covers 8 bases. Sequencing was carried out using peripheral blood. The source of this sequence is an elderly man with COVID-19, enrolled during active disease. The CDR3 region is CASSSRRGGNLEDTQYF. Written as DNA, the CDR3 is TGTGCCAGCAGTTCAAGACGGGGGGGCAATCTGGAAGATACGCAGTATTTT.